The rows below give T cell receptor beta chains drawn from one sample of a study of T cell responses to AZD1222 COVID-19 vaccine. Libraries were prepared by immunoSEQ multiplex PCR; TCRdb keeps only in-frame clonotypes and omits some of them. The sample lists around 150,000 clones, 92% seen once, with 4% in the top ten. The source material was peripheral blood, sampled 28 days after the second AZD1222 dose. These receptors all stem from an adult who received the AZD1222 COVID-19 vaccine. CDR3s include the opening cysteine and the closing phenylalanine or tryptophan. Each record gives: clone size, V gene, J gene, D gene, CDR3 protein. D genes are given only for firm matches. Rows may omit the clone size; those that give it use once, few, many or a size class.

clone_size: .; v_call: TRBV6-2/TRBV6-3; j_call: TRBJ1-2; d_call: .; cdr3_aa: CASSFPGSYGYTF
clone_size: few; v_call: TRBV4-3; j_call: TRBJ1-3; d_call: .; cdr3_aa: CASSQDWRGVANTIYF
clone_size: .; v_call: TRBV9; j_call: TRBJ2-2; d_call: .; cdr3_aa: CASSVGGITGELFF
clone_size: .; v_call: TRBV7-3; j_call: TRBJ2-1; d_call: .; cdr3_aa: CASSFGDEQFF
clone_size: .; v_call: TRBV3-1/TRBV3-2; j_call: TRBJ2-3; d_call: TRBD1; cdr3_aa: CAIRKRDRGTDTQYF
clone_size: once; v_call: TRBV28; j_call: TRBJ1-4; d_call: TRBD1; cdr3_aa: CASSLEPGQREKLFF
clone_size: .; v_call: TRBV7-9; j_call: TRBJ2-3; d_call: .; cdr3_aa: CASSPTAGAGADTQYF
clone_size: .; v_call: TRBV15; j_call: TRBJ2-1; d_call: .; cdr3_aa: CATSRGIGGGFGDEQFF
clone_size: .; v_call: TRBV6-6; j_call: TRBJ1-3; d_call: .; cdr3_aa: CASSYSLDGGNTIYF
clone_size: .; v_call: TRBV10-3; j_call: TRBJ1-5; d_call: .; cdr3_aa: CAISPDPRDQPQHF
clone_size: .; v_call: TRBV27; j_call: TRBJ1-4; d_call: .; cdr3_aa: CASSSGGGTNEKLFF
clone_size: .; v_call: TRBV15; j_call: TRBJ1-2; d_call: .; cdr3_aa: CATSRGRNYGYTF
clone_size: .; v_call: TRBV6-4; j_call: TRBJ1-5; d_call: TRBD1; cdr3_aa: CASSETGASNQPQHF
clone_size: few; v_call: TRBV5-1; j_call: TRBJ1-1; d_call: .; cdr3_aa: CASSPVLGGSTEAFF
clone_size: .; v_call: TRBV19; j_call: TRBJ2-5; d_call: TRBD1; cdr3_aa: CASKPEGTGRGTQYF
clone_size: .; v_call: TRBV4-2; j_call: TRBJ2-7; d_call: TRBD2; cdr3_aa: CASSHFSGDTYEQYF